A selection of T cell receptor beta chains follows, all from one sample in a study of OX40 agonist ivuxolimab in advanced cancers. The protocol was immunoSEQ multiplex PCR, while the TCRdb copy is restricted to in-frame clones and leaves out a portion. The profile shows roughly 65,000 clones, almost 90% of them singletons. The material sequenced was CD4+ or CD8+ T cells sorted from blood, taken in a trial of the OX40 agonist ivuxolimab. These receptors were collected from an adult with an advanced solid tumor such as melanoma, head and neck, liver or kidney cancer. CDR3s include the opening cysteine and the closing phenylalanine or tryptophan. The D gene is left open where the match is weak. Part of the rows lack a size; the others show once, few, many or a class for expanded clones.

V	D	size	J	CDR3	DNA
TRBV30	TRBD1	NA	TRBJ1-2	CALNRDRPRNGYTF	TGTGCCTTAAACCGGGACAGGCCCCGCAATGGCTACACCTTC
TRBV28	NA	NA	TRBJ2-6	CASSLGRMYSGANVLTF	TGTGCCAGCAGTTTAGGGCGGATGTACTCTGGGGCCAACGTCCTGACTTTC
TRBV2	NA	NA	TRBJ1-2	CASTLGESYGYTF	TGTGCCAGCACCCTCGGGGAGAGCTATGGCTACACCTTC
TRBV7-3	TRBD2	few	TRBJ2-2	CASRPSSGAGTGELFF	TGTGCCAGCAGGCCATCTAGCGGGGCGGGGACCGGGGAGCTGTTTTTT
TRBV4-3	NA	NA	TRBJ1-1	CASSQEKGVTEAFF	TGCGCCAGCAGCCAAGAGAAGGGAGTAACTGAAGCTTTCTTT
TRBV6-5	NA	NA	TRBJ1-2	CASSYSGNRPHYGYTF	TGTGCCAGCAGTTACTCGGGAAATCGACCCCACTATGGCTACACCTTC
TRBV4-3	TRBD1	NA	TRBJ1-1	CASSQGQDRGTEAFF	TGCGCCAGCAGCCAAGGACAGGACAGGGGTACTGAAGCTTTCTTT
TRBV7-3	NA	few	TRBJ2-2	CASSSGPGNTGELFF	TGTGCCAGCAGCTCCGGGCCCGGAAACACCGGGGAGCTGTTTTTT
TRBV9	NA	NA	TRBJ2-3	CASSVGWGGSDTQYF	TGTGCCAGCAGCGTAGGTTGGGGGGGCTCAGATACGCAGTATTTT
TRBV6-5	NA	NA	TRBJ2-7	CASSRTSGYEQYF	TGTGCCAGCAGTCGGACGTCCGGCTACGAGCAGTACTTC
TRBV19	TRBD1	NA	TRBJ1-4	CASSQQGAFTNEKLFF	TGTGCCAGTAGCCAACAGGGGGCCTTTACTAATGAAAAACTGTTTTTT
TRBV14	NA	NA	TRBJ1-2	CASSQGGRVYGYTF	TGTGCCAGCAGCCAAGGCGGCAGAGTCTATGGCTACACCTTC
TRBV6-6	NA	NA	TRBJ1-5	CASSLTNTQPQHF	TGTGCCAGCAGTTTAACCAACACTCAGCCCCAGCATTTT
TRBV7-2	NA	NA	TRBJ2-3	CASSFNTDTQYF	TGTGCCAGCAGCTTCAACACAGATACGCAGTATTTT
TRBV11-1	NA	NA	TRBJ1-4	CASSEGTGREKLFF	TGTGCCAGCAGCGAAGGGACCGGTCGAGAAAAACTGTTTTTT
TRBV6-6	NA	NA	TRBJ2-7	CASSRTGPNEQYF	TGTGCCAGCAGCCGTACAGGGCCCAACGAGCAGTACTTC
TRBV6-5	NA	NA	TRBJ1-1	CASSYSIQGNTEAFF	TGTGCCAGCAGTTACTCGATACAGGGAAACACTGAAGCTTTCTTT
TRBV7-8	NA	NA	TRBJ1-3	CASSSLNGNTIYF	TGTGCCAGCAGCTCACTAAATGGAAACACCATATATTTT
TRBV27	TRBD1	once	TRBJ1-2	CASSGQGTYGYTF	TGTGCCAGCAGTGGACAGGGTACCTATGGCTACACCTTC
TRBV7-7	TRBD2	NA	TRBJ2-1	CASSLGGTSGPHEQFF	TGTGCCAGCAGCTTAGGAGGGACTAGCGGTCCCCATGAGCAGTTCTTC
TRBV30	TRBD1	NA	TRBJ1-2	CAWSPGQGSIYGYTF	TGTGCCTGGAGTCCGGGACAGGGATCGATCTATGGCTACACCTTC
TRBV7-2	NA	NA	TRBJ2-7	CASSLARPSESYEQYF	TGTGCCAGCAGCTTAGCGCGTCCTAGCGAATCCTACGAGCAGTACTTC
TRBV7-2	TRBD1	NA	TRBJ1-6	CASSLGTGAPLHF	TGCGCCAGCAGCTTAGGGACAGGGGCACCCCTCCACTTT
TRBV27	TRBD1	NA	TRBJ2-7	CASSRDRGLNEQYF	TGTGCCAGCAGCCGGGACAGGGGGCTGAACGAGCAGTACTTC
TRBV7-9	NA	NA	TRBJ2-3	CASSRAGQIPDTQYF	TGTGCCAGCAGTCGAGCAGGACAGATCCCAGATACGCAGTATTTT
TRBV9	NA	NA	TRBJ2-2	CASSIRTGPNTGELFF	TGTGCCAGCAGCATCAGAACAGGACCGAACACCGGGGAGCTGTTTTTT
TRBV6-1	NA	NA	TRBJ1-6	CASSEAQGNSPLHF	TGTGCCAGCAGTGAGGCCCAGGGTAATTCACCCCTCCACTTT
TRBV27	TRBD1	NA	TRBJ1-4	CASSSSGQFNEKLFF	TGTGCCAGCAGTTCCTCGGGACAGTTCAATGAAAAACTGTTTTTT
TRBV6-5	TRBD1	NA	TRBJ1-2	CASSTHRGISYGYTF	TGTGCCAGCAGTACCCACAGGGGAATCTCCTATGGCTACACCTTC
TRBV27	NA	NA	TRBJ1-1	CASREWKGKNTEAFF	TGTGCCAGCAGGGAATGGAAGGGGAAGAACACTGAAGCTTTCTTT
TRBV19	NA	NA	TRBJ1-1	CASRAKGTVIMNTEAFF	TGTGCCAGTAGGGCTAAGGGGACCGTTATCATGAACACTGAAGCTTTCTTT
TRBV27	TRBD1	NA	TRBJ1-5	CASSSQGQGAINQPQHF	TGTGCCAGCAGTTCACAAGGACAGGGGGCTATTAATCAGCCCCAGCATTTT
TRBV5-1	NA	NA	TRBJ2-3	CASSLAYNPDTQYF	TGCGCCAGCAGCTTGGCCTACAACCCAGATACGCAGTATTTT
TRBV6-1	NA	NA	TRBJ2-7	CASSEGGTPRYEQYF	TGTGCCAGCAGTGAAGGGGGCACCCCAAGGTACGAGCAGTACTTC
TRBV5-6	NA	NA	TRBJ2-4	CASSLATVKNIQYF	TGTGCCAGCAGCTTGGCGACAGTCAAAAACATTCAGTACTTC
TRBV5-1	NA	NA	TRBJ2-5	CASSFLGEETQYF	TGCGCCAGCAGCTTTTTGGGGGAAGAGACCCAGTACTTC
TRBV9	TRBD2	NA	TRBJ2-7	CASSQKERGAYEQYF	TGTGCCAGCAGCCAAAAGGAGCGGGGTGCCTACGAGCAGTACTTC
TRBV12-5	NA	NA	TRBJ2-3	CASVGGSTDTQYF	TGTGCTAGTGTAGGAGGGAGCACAGATACGCAGTATTTT
TRBV9	NA	once	TRBJ2-2	CASSVVFSPNTGELFF	TGTGCCAGCAGCGTAGTTTTCTCTCCGAACACCGGGGAGCTGTTTTTT
TRBV6-5	TRBD1	NA	TRBJ2-5	CASSRGQWETQYF	TGTGCCAGCAGCCGGGGACAGTGGGAGACCCAGTACTTC
TRBV19	NA	NA	TRBJ2-5	CASSMFRQRQETQYF	TGTGCCAGTAGTATGTTTAGACAGCGCCAAGAGACCCAGTACTTC
TRBV18	NA	once	TRBJ2-7	CASSLTDGSYEQYF	TGTGCCAGCTCACTAACGGACGGCTCCTACGAGCAGTACTTC
TRBV5-4	NA	NA	TRBJ2-6	CASSPPGSGANVLTF	TGTGCCAGCAGCCCCCCGGGGTCTGGGGCCAACGTCCTGACTTTC
TRBV5-8	TRBD1	NA	TRBJ2-1	CASSSRTGEVGEQFF	TGTGCCAGCAGCAGTCGGACAGGGGAGGTTGGCGAGCAGTTCTTC
TRBV7-2	NA	once	TRBJ2-7	CASSLVLRYEQYF	TGTGCCAGCAGCTTAGTTTTACGGTACGAGCAGTACTTC
TRBV18	TRBD1	few	TRBJ1-1	CASSPNGQGSTEAFF	TGTGCCAGCTCACCCAACGGACAGGGGAGCACTGAAGCTTTCTTT
TRBV7-2	NA	NA	TRBJ2-3	CASSFVAAQYMNTQYF	TGTGCCAGCAGCTTCGTAGCGGCCCAGTACATGAATACGCAGTATTTT
TRBV15	NA	NA	TRBJ2-7	CATSRDRQGIYEQYF	TGTGCCACCAGCAGAGATAGGCAGGGGATCTACGAGCAGTACTTC
TRBV6-5	NA	NA	TRBJ2-2	CAAYRQNTGELFF	TGTGCCGCCTACCGACAGAACACCGGGGAGCTGTTTTTT
TRBV27	NA	NA	TRBJ2-1	CASSDPVSYNEQFF	TGTGCCAGCAGCGATCCCGTCTCCTACAATGAGCAGTTCTTC
TRBV15	NA	NA	TRBJ1-4	CATSRLTQEKLFF	TGTGCCACCAGCCGCCTGACGCAAGAAAAACTGTTTTTT
TRBV28	TRBD2	NA	TRBJ2-7	CASSIPAGETYF	TGTGCCAGCAGTATACCAGCGGGAGAGACGTACTTC
TRBV11-2	NA	NA	TRBJ1-6	CASSSRTENSPLHF	TGTGCCAGCAGCTCCCGGACCGAAAATTCACCCCTCCACTTT